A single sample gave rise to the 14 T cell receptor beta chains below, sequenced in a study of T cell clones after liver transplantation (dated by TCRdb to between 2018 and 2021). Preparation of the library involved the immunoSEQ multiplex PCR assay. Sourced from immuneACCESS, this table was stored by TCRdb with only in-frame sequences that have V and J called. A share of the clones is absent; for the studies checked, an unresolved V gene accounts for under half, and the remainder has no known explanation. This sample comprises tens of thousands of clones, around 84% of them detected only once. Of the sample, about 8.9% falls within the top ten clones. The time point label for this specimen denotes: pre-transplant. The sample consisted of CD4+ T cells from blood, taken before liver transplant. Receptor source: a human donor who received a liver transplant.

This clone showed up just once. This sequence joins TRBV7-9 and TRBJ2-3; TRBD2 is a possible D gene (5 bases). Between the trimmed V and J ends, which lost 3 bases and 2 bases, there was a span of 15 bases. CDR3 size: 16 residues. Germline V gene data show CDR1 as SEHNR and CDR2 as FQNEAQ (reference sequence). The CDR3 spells CASSLGLARNTDTQYF. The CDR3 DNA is TGTGCCAGCAGCTTGGGCCTAGCTCGAAACACAGATACGCAGTATTTT.

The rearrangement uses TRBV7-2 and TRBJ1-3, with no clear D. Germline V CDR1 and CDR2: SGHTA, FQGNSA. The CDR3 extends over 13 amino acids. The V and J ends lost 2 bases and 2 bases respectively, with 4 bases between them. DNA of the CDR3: TGTGCCAGCAGCTTAACAGCTGGAAACACCATATATTTT. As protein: CASSLTAGNTIYF.

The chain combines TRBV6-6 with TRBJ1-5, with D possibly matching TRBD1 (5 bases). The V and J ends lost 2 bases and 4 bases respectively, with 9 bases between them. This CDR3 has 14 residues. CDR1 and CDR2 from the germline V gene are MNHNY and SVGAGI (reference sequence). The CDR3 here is CASSYRDGNQPQHF. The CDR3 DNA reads TGTGCCAGCAGTTACCGGGACGGAAATCAGCCCCAGCATTTT.

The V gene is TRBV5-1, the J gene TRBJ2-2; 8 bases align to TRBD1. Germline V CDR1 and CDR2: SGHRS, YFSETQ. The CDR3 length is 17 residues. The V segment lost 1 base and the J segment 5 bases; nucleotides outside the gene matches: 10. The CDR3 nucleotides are TGCGCCAGCAGCTTGTCCCCAGGGGGCGCGGAAACCGGGGAGCTGTTTTTT. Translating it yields CASSLSPGGAETGELFF.

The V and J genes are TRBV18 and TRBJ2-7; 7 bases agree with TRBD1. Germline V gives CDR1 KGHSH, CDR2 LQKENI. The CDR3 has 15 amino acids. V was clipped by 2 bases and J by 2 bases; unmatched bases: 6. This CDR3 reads CASSPTGTDAYEQYF. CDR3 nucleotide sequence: TGTGCCAGCTCACCAACGGGGACAGACGCCTACGAGCAGTACTTC.

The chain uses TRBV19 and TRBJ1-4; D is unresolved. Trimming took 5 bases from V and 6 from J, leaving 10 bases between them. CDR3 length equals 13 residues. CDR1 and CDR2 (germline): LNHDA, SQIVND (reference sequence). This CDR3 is CASSAAPYEKLFF. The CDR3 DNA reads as TGTGCCAGTAGTGCCGCTCCCTATGAAAAACTGTTTTTT. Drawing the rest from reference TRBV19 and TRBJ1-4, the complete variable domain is DGGITQSPKYLFRKEGQNVTLSCEQNLNHDAMYWYRQDPGQGLRLIYYSQIVNDFQKGDIAEGYSVSREKKESFPLTVTSAQKNPTAFYLCASSAAPYEKLFFGSGTQLSVL.

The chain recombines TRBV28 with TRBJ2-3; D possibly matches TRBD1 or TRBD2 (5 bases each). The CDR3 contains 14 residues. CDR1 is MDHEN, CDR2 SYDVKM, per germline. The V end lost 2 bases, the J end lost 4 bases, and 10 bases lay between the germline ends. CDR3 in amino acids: CASSLMRGADTQYF. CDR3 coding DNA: TGTGCCAGCAGTTTAATGAGGGGCGCAGATACGCAGTATTTT.

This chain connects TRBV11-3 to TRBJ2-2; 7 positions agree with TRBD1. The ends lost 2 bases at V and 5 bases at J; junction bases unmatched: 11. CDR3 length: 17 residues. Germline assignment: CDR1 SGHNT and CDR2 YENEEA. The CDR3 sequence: CASSLFSGTDSTGELFF. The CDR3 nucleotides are TGTGCCAGCAGCTTATTTTCCGGGACAGACTCTACCGGGGAGCTGTTTTTT.

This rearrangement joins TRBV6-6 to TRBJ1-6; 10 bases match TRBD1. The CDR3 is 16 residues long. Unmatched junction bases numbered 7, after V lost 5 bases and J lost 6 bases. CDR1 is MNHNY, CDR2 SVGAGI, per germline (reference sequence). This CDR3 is CASSRTGQGVNSPLHF. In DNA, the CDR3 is TGTGCCAGCAGTCGGACCGGACAGGGGGTTAATTCACCCCTCCACTTT.

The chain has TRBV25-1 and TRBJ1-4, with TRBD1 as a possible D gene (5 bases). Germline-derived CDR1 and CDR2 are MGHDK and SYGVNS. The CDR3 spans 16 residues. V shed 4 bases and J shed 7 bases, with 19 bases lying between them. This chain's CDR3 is CASSGEPGGTGEKLFF. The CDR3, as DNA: TGTGCCAGCAGTGGGGAACCGGGGGGAACGGGTGAAAAACTGTTTTTT.

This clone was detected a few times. In nucleotides, the CDR3 is TGTGCCATCAGTGGGACGGACAGATTCTATGGCTACACCTTC. It encodes CAISGTDRFYGYTF. The chain is built from TRBV10-3 and TRBJ1-2, with a tentative D call TRBD1 (6 bases). V was trimmed by 4 bases and J by 4 bases, leaving 13 bases between them. CDR3 size: 14 residues. CDR1 ENHRY and CDR2 SYGVKD come from the germline V gene.

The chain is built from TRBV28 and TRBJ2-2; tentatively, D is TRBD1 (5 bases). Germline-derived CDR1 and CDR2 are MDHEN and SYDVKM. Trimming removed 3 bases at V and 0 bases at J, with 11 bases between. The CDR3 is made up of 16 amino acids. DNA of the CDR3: TGTGCCAGCAGTTTTCCGGGCAGGGCGAACACCGGGGAGCTGTTTTTT. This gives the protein CASSFPGRANTGELFF.

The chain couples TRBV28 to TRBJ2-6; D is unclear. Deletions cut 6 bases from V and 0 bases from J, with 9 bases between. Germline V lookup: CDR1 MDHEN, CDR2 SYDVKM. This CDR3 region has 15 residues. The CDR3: CASSQGGSGANVLTF. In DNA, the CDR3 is TGTGCCAGCAGCCAAGGCGGCTCTGGGGCCAACGTCCTGACTTTC.

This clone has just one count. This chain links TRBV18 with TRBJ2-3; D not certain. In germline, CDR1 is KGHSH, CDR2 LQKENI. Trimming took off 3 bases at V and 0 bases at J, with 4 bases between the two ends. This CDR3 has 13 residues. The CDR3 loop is CASSPPSTDTQYF. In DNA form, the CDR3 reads TGTGCCAGCTCACCCCCCAGCACAGATACGCAGTATTTT.